This TCR beta chain originates from a study of PD-L1 blockade in urothelial cancer. Only in-frame clones appear in the TCRdb table, and some are missing; sequencing was by immunoSEQ multiplex PCR. The repertoire holds tens of thousands of clones, with around 85% as singletons. The time point was: pretreatment peripheral blood. From germline, CDR1 is SGHKS and CDR2 YYEKEE (reference sequence). The CDR3 is 13 residues long. V was pared by 2 bases and J by 14 bases, with 10 bases of the junction left unmatched. The sequence was collected from an older woman with urothelial cancer. The chain carries TRBV5-5 and TRBJ1-1, with 9 bases fitting TRBD1. The material sequenced was PBMCs, taken around atezolizumab (anti-PD-L1) treatment. The CDR3 DNA reads as TGTGCCAGCAGCTTTGCCGGGACAGGGCCCCGGTTCTTT. Residues: CASSFAGTGPRFF.